The 32 T cell receptor beta chains below come from one sample, sequenced in a study of blood T cell repertoires in COVID-19. TCRdb's table, derived via immunoSEQ multiplex PCR, lists solely in-frame clones and lacks some. Here the sample spans 150,000 to 200,000 clones, roughly 85% being singletons. Sample: peripheral blood. These receptors were taken from a woman aged 55-69 years with acute or convalescent COVID-19.

The chain couples TRBV11-3 to TRBJ2-3, with TRBD2 identical over 13 bases. The ends lost 5 bases at V and 9 bases at J; junction bases unmatched: 8. The CDR3 contains 15 residues. The germline gives CDR1 SGHNT, CDR2 YENEEA. The CDR3 DNA sequence: TGTGCCAGCAGCGACGGACTAGCGGGAGTTCCGACGCAGTATTTT. This sequence encodes CASSDGLAGVPTQYF.

This clone was picked up a small number of times. The rearrangement uses TRBV24-1 and TRBJ2-3, with 13 bases that match TRBD2. Germline lookup yields CDR1 KGHDR and CDR2 SFDVKD. The ends lost 3 bases at V and 0 bases at J; junction bases unmatched: 5. The CDR3 sequence is 18 residues long. The CDR3 region is CATSDPRTSGGSTDTQYF. CDR3 nucleotide sequence: TGTGCCACCAGTGATCCCCGGACTAGCGGGGGTAGCACAGATACGCAGTATTTT.

The rearrangement links TRBV6-6 to TRBJ1-2; 8 nucleotides match TRBD1. CDR1 is MNHNY and CDR2 is SVGAGI in the germline V gene (reference sequence). This CDR3 contains 13 residues. The J segment lost 8 bases and the V segment lost 4 bases, leaving 6 bases of the junction unmatched. This CDR3 is CASSSGQGEGYTF. CDR3 nucleotide sequence: TGTGCCAGCAGTTCTGGACAGGGCGAGGGCTACACCTTC.

The rearrangement links TRBV28 to TRBJ2-7; D possibly corresponds to TRBD2 (6 bases). V was clipped by 8 bases and J by 3 bases, with 17 bases between them. Germline CDR1 reads MDHEN; CDR2 reads SYDVKM. This CDR3 has 14 residues. The CDR3 sequence is CASFGLRESYEQYF. The CDR3 DNA reads as TGTGCCAGCTTCGGGCTCCGGGAGAGCTACGAGCAGTACTTC.

In regard to this clone: The same CDR3 arises from other DNA sequences in this sample as well. The chain is built from TRBV29-1 and TRBJ2-1; no clear D. CDR3 length: 14 amino acids. Trimming stripped 3 bases from V and 0 bases from J, with 9 bases between. CDR1 is SQVTM and CDR2 is ANQGSEA in the germline V gene. The CDR3 DNA follows: TGCAGCGTTGATCTGCTGAGCTCCTACAATGAGCAGTTCTTC. The encoded protein is CSVDLLSSYNEQFF.

V is TRBV7-9 and J is TRBJ2-2; D call uncertain. Germline V gene data show CDR1 as SEHNR and CDR2 as FQNEAQ (reference sequence). V was pared by 5 bases and J by 4 bases, with 8 bases between. CDR3 length: 13 amino acids. The CDR3 sequence: CASSRESTGELFF. Here the CDR3 DNA reads TGTGCCAGCAGCCGCGAGAGCACCGGGGAGCTGTTTTTT. The full variable domain, completed using reference TRBV7-9 and TRBJ2-2, is DTGVSQNPRHKITKRGQNVTFRCDPISEHNRLYWYRQTLGQGPEFLTYFQNEAQLEKSRLLSDRFSAERPKGSFSTLEIQRTEQGDSAMYLCASSRESTGELFFGEGSRLTVL.

The rearrangement links TRBV19 to TRBJ1-4; 7 nucleotides match TRBD1. The germline V gene encodes CDR1 LNHDA and CDR2 SQIVND (reference sequence). The trim removed 4 bases at V and 7 bases at J, leaving 12 bases unmatched. The CDR3 has 16 residues. The CDR3 DNA reads as TGTGCCAGTAGTACTCCCATAGGGGGCGCGTCTGAAAAACTGTTTTTT. Its protein product is CASSTPIGGASEKLFF. Together with reference TRBV19 and TRBJ1-4, the CDR3 gives the full variable domain: DGGITQSPKYLFRKEGQNVTLSCEQNLNHDAMYWYRQDPGQGLRLIYYSQIVNDFQKGDIAEGYSVSREKKESFPLTVTSAQKNPTAFYLCASSTPIGGASEKLFFGSGTQLSVL.

The V call is TRBV19, the J call TRBJ1-2; no clear D. V shed 5 bases and J shed 4 bases, with 23 bases lying between them. Germline-derived CDR1 and CDR2 are LNHDA and SQIVND (reference sequence). This CDR3 is 17 amino acids long. The CDR3 nucleotides are TGTGCCAGTAGTCCCTCCCCTCCGTCTACCGAGGGCTATGGCTACACCTTC. Its translation: CASSPSPPSTEGYGYTF.

This clone appeared a few times. This chain connects TRBV12-5 to TRBJ2-2; weak D call: TRBD1 (6 bases). The CDR3 loop spans 15 amino acids. Trimming took 4 bases from V and 7 from J, leaving 16 bases between them. Germline CDR1 and CDR2: LGHNT and FRNRAP. As DNA, the CDR3 is TGTGCTAGTGGTTCCAGGGGCCGAGGGTTCGGGGAGCTGTTTTTT. It yields the protein CASGSRGRGFGELFF.

J is TRBJ2-1 and V is TRBV2, with 8 bases fitting TRBD1. Germline V gene data show CDR1 as SNHLY and CDR2 as FYNNEI. This CDR3 is built from 12 residues. V lost 9 bases and J lost 8; bases outside the gene matches: 6. CDR3: CARAGQADEQFF. In DNA form, the CDR3 reads TGTGCCAGGGCGGGACAGGCGGATGAGCAGTTCTTC.

The rearrangement uses TRBV9 and TRBJ2-2; perhaps TRBD2 as D (6 bases). Trimming shortened V by 4 bases and J by 6 bases, and 22 bases separated the two germline ends. The CDR3 runs 17 residues. CDR1 is SGDLS, CDR2 YYNGEE, per germline. The CDR3: CASSLPRDSNDPGELFF. In DNA form, the CDR3 reads TGTGCCAGCAGCCTACCCCGGGACTCCAATGACCCCGGGGAGCTGTTTTTT.

The chain uses TRBV9 and TRBJ1-1; no clear D. Per the germline V gene, CDR1 is SGDLS and CDR2 is YYNGEE. V was cut by 6 bases and J by 3 bases, with 18 bases left in between. The CDR3 runs 15 residues. The CDR3 protein is CASNPTGTAYTEAFF. CDR3 nucleotide sequence: TGTGCCAGCAACCCCACGGGAACAGCGTACACTGAAGCTTTCTTT.

Regarding this clone: Other DNA sequences from this sample encode an identical CDR3 as well. This chain connects TRBV5-5 to TRBJ1-2; D call uncertain. In germline, CDR1 is SGHKS, CDR2 YYEKEE (reference sequence). Trimming cost V 1 base and J 8 bases, with 12 bases left between them. The CDR3 has 13 amino acids. The CDR3 is CASSLSSGYGYTF. The CDR3 coding sequence is TGTGCCAGCAGCTTGAGTTCCGGGTACGGCTACACCTTC.

The chain has TRBV28 and TRBJ1-5, with D possibly matching TRBD1 (6 bases). The length of the CDR3 is 14 residues. V was pared by 6 bases and J by 7 bases, with 16 bases between. Germline V lookup: CDR1 MDHEN, CDR2 SYDVKM. This chain's CDR3 is CASRQDRNRQPQHF. Here the CDR3 DNA reads TGTGCCAGCAGACAGGACAGAAACAGACAGCCCCAGCATTTT.

J is TRBJ2-3 and V is TRBV7-9; D unclear. This CDR3 has 14 residues. Between the trimmed V and J ends, which lost 0 bases and 2 bases, there was a span of 6 bases. The germline V gene has CDR1 SEHNR and CDR2 FQNEAQ (reference sequence). The CDR3 nucleotides read TGTGCCAGCAGCTTAGCACTTGACACAGATACGCAGTATTTT. It encodes CASSLALDTDTQYF.

The chain combines TRBV14 with TRBJ1-1; 10 bases are shared with TRBD1. The CDR3 covers 16 residues. V trimming: 1 base; J trimming: 4 bases; junction bases outside the gene matches: 6. Germline V CDR1 and CDR2: SGHDN, FVKESK. CDR3 loop: CASSQGGTGDGTEAFF. CDR3 nucleotide sequence: TGTGCCAGCAGCCAAGGGGGGACAGGGGACGGCACTGAAGCTTTCTTT.

The rearrangement links TRBV30 to TRBJ1-2, with D possibly being TRBD1 (5 bases). Deletions cut 3 bases from V and 6 bases from J, with 14 bases between. Germline loops: CDR1 GTSNPN, CDR2 SVGIG (reference sequence). CDR3 length: 13 residues. Written as DNA, the CDR3 is TGTGCCTGGAGCGTTCAGGGAACTGATGGCTACACCTTC. Its translation is CAWSVQGTDGYTF.

The chain carries TRBV6-2 or TRBV6-3 and TRBJ1-1; no reliable D call. Germline V CDR1 and CDR2: MNHEY, SVGEGT. The CDR3 consists of 12 residues. Trimming removed 2 bases from V and 2 bases from J, with 3 bases in between. The CDR3 loop reads CASSYSNTEAFF. CDR3 DNA sequence: TGTGCCAGCAGTTACAGCAACACTGAAGCTTTCTTT.

This clone was seen only a few times. The chain uses TRBV6-5 and TRBJ1-6; TRBD1 matches at 8 bases. The CDR3 runs 14 residues. J was trimmed by 7 bases and V by 8 bases; bases with no gene match: 7. Germline-derived CDR1 and CDR2 are MNHEY and SVGAGI. The CDR3 DNA reads TGTGCCAGCCGGGTCAGGGGGCAAAATTCACCCCTCCACTTT. As protein: CASRVRGQNSPLHF.

Note on this clone: Distinct nucleotide sequences in the sample also encode this CDR3. V usage is TRBV10-3 and J usage is TRBJ1-2; TRBD1 aligns across 11 bases. From germline, CDR1 is ENHRY and CDR2 SYGVKD. This CDR3 contains 15 residues. Losses at the gene ends were 4 bases for V and 2 bases for J; bases not matched to a gene: 3. In DNA form, the CDR3 reads TGTGCCATCAGTGGGGGACAGGGGGAAAACTATGGCTACACCTTC. It specifies CAISGGQGENYGYTF.

This clone was found once. This chain uses TRBV12-3 or TRBV12-4 with TRBJ1-3; a possible D gene is TRBD1 (5 bases). The length of the CDR3 is 13 residues. Trimming removed 5 bases at V and 2 bases at J, with 7 bases between. The CDR3 DNA is TGTGCCAGCAGTACAGGTCCTGGAAACACCATATATTTT. Encoded protein: CASSTGPGNTIYF.

The chain has TRBV28 and TRBJ1-5; 7 bases are a match to TRBD1. Looked up from germline, CDR1 is MDHEN and CDR2 is SYDVKM. V shed 3 bases and J 4 bases; nucleotides not matched to a gene: 12. This CDR3 contains 17 residues. The CDR3 DNA is TGTGCCAGCAGTTTCGGTTCCTGGACAGGACTTAATCAGCCCCAGCATTTT. It translates to CASSFGSWTGLNQPQHF.

This clone was detected once. The chain combines TRBV6-5 with TRBJ1-3; 7 bases align to TRBD1. The CDR3 totals 15 residues. V gave up 4 bases and J gave up 4 bases; unmatched junction bases: 7. Germline-derived CDR1 and CDR2 are MNHEY and SVGAGI. CDR3 protein: CASSSSRGAGNTIYF. The CDR3 DNA sequence: TGTGCCAGCAGTTCGTCCAGGGGGGCCGGAAACACCATATATTTT.

The sample holds a few counts of this clone. The chain couples TRBV27 to TRBJ1-6; D not resolved. CDR1 and CDR2 from the germline V gene are MNHEY and SMNVEV (reference sequence). This CDR3 region has 14 residues. V lost 5 bases to trimming and J lost 9 bases, with 14 bases between them. The CDR3 here is CASSPRERTSPLHF. The CDR3 DNA follows: TGTGCCAGCAGTCCACGAGAGCGGACTTCACCCCTCCACTTT.

The rearrangement links TRBV11-2 to TRBJ2-1; 9 bases fit TRBD2. After removal of 5 bases from V and 4 bases from J, the junction contained 6 bases not matched to a gene. Germline loops: CDR1 SGHAT, CDR2 FQNNGV. The CDR3 has 15 residues. The CDR3 region is CASSQTSGSYNEQFF. In DNA form, the CDR3 reads TGTGCCAGCAGCCAAACTAGCGGGTCTTACAATGAGCAGTTCTTC.

To note about this clone: Sequence at one end of the junction differs from germline and may be a read error. The chain joins TRBV7-8 to TRBJ2-2; 10 positions agree with TRBD2. The V gene's germline CDR1 is SGHVS and CDR2 FQNEAQ. The CDR3 has 16 amino acids. Written as DNA, the CDR3 is TGTGCCAGCACCTTAACCCTAGCGGGGGCCGCCGGGGAGCTGTTTTTT. This translates into CASTLTLAGAAGELFF.

The gene calls are TRBV6-5 and TRBJ1-2, with 7 bases that match TRBD1. CDR3 length equals 14 residues. The trim removed 7 bases at V and 9 bases at J, leaving 14 bases unmatched. Germline CDR1 reads MNHEY; CDR2 reads SVGAGI. The CDR3: CASILQGRGNRYTF. The CDR3 nucleotides are TGTGCCAGCATTTTACAGGGGCGAGGGAATCGCTACACCTTC.

V gene TRBV12-3 or TRBV12-4 combines with J gene TRBJ2-3; 8 bases are a match to TRBD2. Trimming took 7 bases from V and 5 from J; bases not matched to a gene: 5. This CDR3 is built from 13 residues. The CDR3, as DNA: TGTGCCAGCAACCGCCGGGGGGGAGATACGCAGTATTTT. Translated: CASNRRGGDTQYF.

This chain links TRBV7-6 with TRBJ2-1, with 7 positions matching TRBD2. Germline V gives CDR1 SGHVS, CDR2 FNYEAQ. V was clipped by 5 bases and J by 0 bases; unmatched bases: 7. The CDR3 runs to 16 residues. The CDR3 DNA follows: TGTGCCAGCAGCCCGTACTCTAGCGGCTCCTACAATGAGCAGTTCTTC. Protein product: CASSPYSSGSYNEQFF.

The table lists this clone with a few counts. This chain joins TRBV7-8 and TRBJ2-1; D possibly corresponds to TRBD2 (6 bases). The germline V gene has CDR1 SGHVS and CDR2 FQNEAQ. V lost 3 bases and J lost 2, with 8 bases in between. This CDR3 spans 14 amino acids. The CDR3, as DNA: TGTGCCAGCAGCTTGCGGGAAACCTACAATGAGCAGTTCTTC. Protein product: CASSLRETYNEQFF. The entire variable domain, with the rest obtained from reference TRBV7-8 and TRBJ2-1, is as follows: GAGVSQSPRYKVAKRGQDVALRCDPISGHVSLFWYQQALGQGPEFLTYFQNEAQLDKSGLPSDRFFAERPEGSVSTLKIQRTQQEDSAVYLCASSLRETYNEQFFGPGTRLTVL.

V and J are TRBV3-1 (or the pseudogene TRBV3-2) and TRBJ1-5; possibly TRBD1 for D (6 bases). Germline-derived CDR1 and CDR2 are LGHDT and YNNKEL (reference sequence). Deletions cut 1 base from V and 5 bases from J, with 6 bases between. The CDR3 length is 13 residues. The CDR3 region is CASSQGQDQPQHF. The CDR3 coding sequence is TGTGCCAGCAGCCAAGGACAGGATCAGCCCCAGCATTTT.

The V call is TRBV30, the J call TRBJ1-6; TRBD1 is a possible D gene (5 bases). CDR1 is GTSNPN, CDR2 SVGIG, per germline (reference sequence). There are 13 residues in the CDR3. V gave up 2 bases and J gave up 7 bases, with 9 bases separating them. The CDR3 protein is CAWSSGGNSPLHF. The CDR3 DNA is TGTGCCTGGAGTAGTGGGGGGAATTCACCCCTCCACTTT.